The table lists the clone carrying this TCR beta chain with many counts. Time point described: patch test 1, 2 weeks after DPC sensitization. Treatment indicated: therapeutic diphenylcyclopropenone sensitization with weekly scalp DPC. This sample stems from a study of human T cells and chemical hapten exposure. TCRdb reprocessed the RACE reads via MiXCR and lists one record per CDR3 protein. The sample comprises approximately 340,000 distinct CDR3 sequences, about 7% of which are singletons, and approximately 8% rests with the top ten. Germline V CDR1 and CDR2: SGHTA, FQGNSA. The CDR3 consists of 13 residues. V was cut by 3 bases and J by 7 bases, with 10 bases left in between.

The receptor's source is a woman under 30 with alopecia areata. Some clones in this sample may be carry-over from other donors' samples. The sample here was whole blood, taken in connection with sensitization to the hapten diphenylcyclopropenone (DPC). This rearrangement joins TRBV7-2 to TRBJ2-1; weak D call: TRBD2 (5 bases). CDR3 in amino acids: CASSFPQRNEQFF. CDR3 nucleotides: TGTGCCAGCAGCTTTCCCCAGCGGAATGAGCAGTTCTTC.